This TCR beta chain stems from a study of blood T cells in healthy people across ages (dated by TCRdb to 2013 to 2016). Regarding the study in general: Template switching captured roughly one uniquely barcoded TCR beta cDNA molecule per two T cells in model experiments. Donors of different ages were randomly distributed across sequencing lanes to avoid experimental bias. The donors were split into four age groups: young (average 16 years), middle-aged (around 40), aged (roughly 60) and long-lived (roughly 86). To track age-related changes in TCR beta repertoire diversity, the study relied on deep sequencing normalized with unique cDNA molecular identifiers. The study analyzed two additional independent replicas of 1 million unique cDNA reads from the same blood draw for two donors, one aged 18 to 30 and one aged 80 or older. The research as a whole found: As age increased, observed TCR beta diversity per million T cells dropped in a roughly linear way, and a significant reduction was already evident by age 40. The CMV infection status of donors was not known, potentially confounding age-related changes in expanded clonotypes. Bulk unsorted PBMC profiling prevented conclusive comparison of naive and antigen-experienced compartments. Estimates of total diversity from one million sequenced T cells were regarded as lower bounds and underestimates. A strong correlation was found between observed TCR beta diversity and the percentage of naive T cells measured by flow cytometry. Compared with the aged group, the long-lived group had more naive CD4+ T cells, fewer expanded clones and increased TCR diversity, a pattern suggesting age selection.

CDR1 and CDR2, per the germline V gene, are MGHDK and SYGVNS. The CDR3 covers 16 residues, taking in both the cysteine and the phenylalanine. Of the read, only the CDR3 DNA is kept; its 48 bases are in frame from base 1. Cut back by 5 bases and 0 bases, the V and J ends lie 17 bases apart. The roughly 39 donors, aged roughly 6 to 95 years, were systemically healthy Caucasian individuals from Russia. Roughly 9.5 milliliters of peripheral blood were drawn from each donor into EDTA-treated Vacutainer tubes. Ficoll-Paque density-gradient centrifugation was used to isolate PBMCs, with at least 7 million per sample. Total RNA, at least 6 micrograms per sample, was extracted from PBMCs with Trizol reagent. For every donor, an aliquot of PBMCs went through flow cytometry to measure the percentages of naive CD45RAhigh/CD27high T cells. Receptors were amplified or captured by 5' RACE. The second PCR ran for roughly 6 to 11 cycles and used a J-beta primer mix along with a sample-barcoded 5' primer. A unique molecular identifier was introduced onto each TCR beta cDNA molecule by a template-switch 5' adaptor carrying 12 random nucleotides. At least 2.5 million CDR3-containing paired-end reads were obtained from each sample. The Mint cDNA synthesis kit, primed by a TRBC-specific oligonucleotide, was used to synthesize first-strand cDNA from all RNA. After uracil-DNA glycosylase treatment, a first 18-cycle PCR used universal primers M1SS and BC2_uni_R on all cDNA. The authors' pipeline ran thus. Normalization of each sample was performed by random selection of 1 million high-quality reads, each carrying a distinct molecular identifier. Reads sharing molecular identifiers were discarded rather than binned into consensus sequences. MiTCR, with a Q25 quality threshold and the strictest error-elimination algorithm, was used for CDR3 identification, clonotype clustering and error correction. A nonparametric unseen species model with Euler transformation was used to estimate a lower bound on total TCR beta diversity. TCRdb reanalyzed the raw reads on its own, using fastp at Q25 for trimming and MiXCR for clone calling, and kept in-frame beta chains. For every CDR3 protein sequence, its rows merge into one entry that carries the most common genes and DNA. It is TCRdb's table, rather than the study itself, that gives the V and J calls and clone size. Present in this sample are approximately 2,000,000 distinct CDR3 sequences, around 42% of which were seen just once. The ten most abundant clones make up around 23% of the sample.

This clonotype showed up just a few times. What antigen it recognizes has not been identified. There are no base qualities to consult, and no much larger clone falls within one base. This TCR derives from a human donor in good health. The chain was built from TRBV25-1 and TRBJ2-7; TRBD1 is a possible D gene, resting on 6 matching bases. The sequencing input was blood. The CDR3 region has the sequence CASSSFQGYSSYEQYF. The nucleotides read TGTGCCAGCAGTTCCTTCCAGGGGTATTCCTCCTACGAGCAGTACTTC.